The T cell receptor beta chain described here comes from a study of T cell repertoires in aging, cancer and after chemotherapy. Notes on the study in general: Compared with age-matched healthy donors, untreated hematological or solid cancer patients showed higher blood TCR clonality.

The template was genomic DNA from peripheral blood, not RNA. In regard to this clonotype: Its antigen is currently unknown.

A mixed TRB-A/B primer pool amplified rearranged TRB by multiplex touch-down PCR. MiXCR, run by TCRdb on the multiplex PCR reads, gives a single entry per CDR3 protein. The repertoire holds some 1,500 distinct CDR3 sequences, with 47% as singletons. The CDR3 is 15 amino acids. V shed 3 bases, J shed 6 bases, and the junction held 3 bases outside the gene matches. Germline values: CDR1 SGHVS, CDR2 FNYEAQ. The receptor was isolated from a human donor with a blood cancer. The sample consisted of blood. The rearrangement links TRBV7-6 to TRBJ2-1; 12 nucleotides align to TRBD1. The CDR3 DNA follows: TGTGCCAGCAGCTTGGGACAGGGGGCCTTCAATGAGCAGTTCTTC. This translates into CASSLGQGAFNEQFF. The full variable domain, its missing parts supplied by reference TRBV7-6 and TRBJ2-1, is GAGVSQSPRYKVTKRGQDVALRCDPISGHVSLYWYRQALGQGPEFLTYFNYEAQQDKSGLPNDRFSAERPEGSISTLTIQRTEQRDSAMYRCASSLGQGAFNEQFFGPGTRLTVL.